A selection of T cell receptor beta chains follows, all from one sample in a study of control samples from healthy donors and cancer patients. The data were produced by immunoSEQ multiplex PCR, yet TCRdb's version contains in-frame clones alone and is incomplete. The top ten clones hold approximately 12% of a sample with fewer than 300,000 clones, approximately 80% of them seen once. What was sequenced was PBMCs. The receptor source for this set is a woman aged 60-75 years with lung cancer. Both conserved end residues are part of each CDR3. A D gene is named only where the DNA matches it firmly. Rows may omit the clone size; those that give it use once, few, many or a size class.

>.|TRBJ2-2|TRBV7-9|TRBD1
CASSPKTGYTGELFF
TGTGCCAGCAGCCCAAAGACAGGGTACACCGGGGAGCTGTTTTTT
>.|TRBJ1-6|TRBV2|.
CASSEAPPLHF
TGTGCCAGCAGTGAAGCGCCACCCCTCCACTTT
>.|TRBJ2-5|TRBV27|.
CASSYRTEETQYF
TGTGCCAGCAGTTACCGGACAGAAGAGACCCAGTACTTC
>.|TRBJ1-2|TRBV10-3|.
CAISESGITYGYTF
TGTGCCATCAGTGAGTCTGGGATCACCTATGGCTACACCTTC
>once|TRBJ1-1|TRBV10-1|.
CASSVPGVTEAFF
TGCGCCAGCAGTGTCCCGGGGGTCACTGAAGCTTTCTTT
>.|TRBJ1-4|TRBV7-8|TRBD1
CASSRGTGERELFF
TGTGCCAGCAGCCGCGGGACAGGGGAGAGAGAACTGTTTTTT
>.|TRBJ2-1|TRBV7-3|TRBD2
CASSQTSGVRREQFF
TGTGCCAGCAGTCAAACTAGCGGGGTCAGACGTGAGCAGTTCTTC
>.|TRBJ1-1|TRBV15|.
CATSRRTDTEAFF
TGTGCCACCAGCAGAAGGACTGACACTGAAGCTTTCTTT
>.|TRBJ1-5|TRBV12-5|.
CASGFGDRSQPQHF
TGTGCTAGTGGTTTTGGAGACAGGAGTCAGCCCCAGCATTTT
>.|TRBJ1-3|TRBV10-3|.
CAISLDSDSGNTIYF
TGTGCCATCAGCCTAGACAGCGACTCTGGAAACACCATATATTTT
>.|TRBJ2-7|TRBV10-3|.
CAISERTALSSYEQYF
TGTGCCATCAGTGAAAGAACAGCCTTGAGCTCCTACGAGCAGTACTTC
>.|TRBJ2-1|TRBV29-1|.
CSVDATQRASYNEQFF
TGCAGCGTTGATGCAACCCAGCGGGCCTCCTACAATGAGCAGTTCTTC
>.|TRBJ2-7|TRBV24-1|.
CAFGWGPLYEQYF
TGTGCCTTCGGGTGGGGACCTCTCTACGAGCAGTACTTC
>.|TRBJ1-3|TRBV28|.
CASSLAIRGTIYF
TGTGCCAGCAGTTTAGCCATTAGGGGCACCATATATTTT
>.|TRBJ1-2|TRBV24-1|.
CATSPGPRVGGYTF
TGTGCCACCAGTCCCGGGCCCCGAGTGGGCGGCTACACCTTC
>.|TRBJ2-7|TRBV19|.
CASSMGFYSYEQYF
TGTGCCAGTAGTATGGGATTTTACTCCTACGAGCAGTACTTC
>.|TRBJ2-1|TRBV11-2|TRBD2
CASSLGLAGGYNEQFF
TGTGCCAGCAGCTTGGGACTAGCGGGAGGCTACAATGAGCAGTTCTTC
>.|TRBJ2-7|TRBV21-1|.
CASSARADEQYF
TGTGCCAGCAGCGCCCGGGCTGACGAGCAGTACTTC
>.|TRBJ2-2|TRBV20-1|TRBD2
CSASRLAGAGELFF
TGCAGTGCCAGTAGACTAGCGGGGGCGGGGGAGCTGTTTTTT
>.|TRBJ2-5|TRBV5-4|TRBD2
CASSSMGLAGEETQYF
TGTGCCAGCAGCTCAATGGGACTAGCGGGGGAAGAGACCCAGTACTTC
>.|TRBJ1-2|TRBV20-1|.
CSAPGTGGYTF
TGCAGTGCTCCCGGGACGGGAGGCTACACCTTC
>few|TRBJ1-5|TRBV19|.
CASSIGHNSNQPQHF
TGTGCCAGTAGTATAGGACACAATAGCAATCAGCCCCAGCATTTT
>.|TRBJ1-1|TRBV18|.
CASSPPQGRPGTEAFF
TGTGCCAGCTCACCACCGCAGGGGCGACCCGGCACTGAAGCTTTCTTT
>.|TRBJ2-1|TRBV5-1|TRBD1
CASSLGGTGIGNEQFF
TGCGCCAGCAGCTTAGGGGGGACAGGGATAGGCAATGAGCAGTTCTTC
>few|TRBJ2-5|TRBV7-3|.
CASSNGPLPQETQYF
TGTGCCAGCAGCAACGGGCCTCTCCCCCAAGAGACCCAGTACTTC
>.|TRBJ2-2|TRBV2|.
CASSDLGPSNTGELFF
TGTGCCAGCAGTGACTTGGGGCCGTCGAACACCGGGGAGCTGTTTTTT
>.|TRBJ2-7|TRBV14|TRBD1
CASSNLPYGTGRYEQYF
TGTGCCAGCAGCAACCTACCGTACGGGACAGGGCGATACGAGCAGTACTTC
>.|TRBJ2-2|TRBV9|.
CASSATGNTGELFF
TGTGCCAGCAGCGCAACAGGGAACACCGGGGAGCTGTTTTTT
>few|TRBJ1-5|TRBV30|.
CAWSGPGLGAGQPQHF
TGTGCCTGGAGTGGACCTGGGTTGGGGGCCGGACAGCCCCAGCATTTT
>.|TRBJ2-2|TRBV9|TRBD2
CASSRGLAGNTGELFF
TGTGCCAGCAGCAGGGGACTAGCGGGAAACACCGGGGAGCTGTTTTTT
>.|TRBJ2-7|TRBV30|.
CAWSGDGGYEQYF
TGTGCCTGGAGTGGTGACGGAGGCTACGAGCAGTACTTC
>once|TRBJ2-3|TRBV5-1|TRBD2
CASSHSGGAAVTDTQYF
TGCGCCAGCAGCCACTCCGGGGGGGCCGCGGTCACAGATACGCAGTATTTT
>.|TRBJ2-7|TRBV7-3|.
CASSRYGAPYEQYF
TGTGCCAGCAGCCGTTACGGGGCCCCCTACGAGCAGTACTTC
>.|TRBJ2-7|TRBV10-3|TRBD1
CAIRTRDSRYEQYF
TGTGCCATCAGGACCCGGGACAGCCGCTACGAGCAGTACTTC
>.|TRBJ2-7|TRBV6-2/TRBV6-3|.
CASSYASSYEQYF
TGTGCCAGCAGTTACGCCAGCTCCTACGAGCAGTACTTC
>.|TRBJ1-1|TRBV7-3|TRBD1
CASSLRDRASEAFF
TGTGCCAGCAGCTTAAGGGACAGGGCCTCTGAAGCTTTCTTT
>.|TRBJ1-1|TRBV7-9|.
CASSSTDSTSFF
TGTGCCAGCAGCTCCACCGACAGCACGTCTTTCTTT
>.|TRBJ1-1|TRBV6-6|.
CASSYGKFTEAFF
TGTGCCAGCAGTTACGGGAAATTCACTGAAGCTTTCTTT
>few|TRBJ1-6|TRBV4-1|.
CASSQRQGDNSPLHF
TGCGCCAGCAGCCAACGGCAGGGCGATAATTCACCCCTCCACTTT
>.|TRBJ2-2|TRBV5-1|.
CASSLVSNTGELFF
TGCGCCAGCAGCTTGGTTTCGAACACCGGGGAGCTGTTTTTT
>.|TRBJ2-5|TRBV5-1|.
CASSFGVQETQYF
TGCGCCAGCAGCTTTGGAGTGCAAGAGACCCAGTACTTC
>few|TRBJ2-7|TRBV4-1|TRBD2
CASSQAPTSGSYEQYF
TGCGCCAGCAGCCAAGCCCCGACTAGCGGATCCTACGAGCAGTACTTC
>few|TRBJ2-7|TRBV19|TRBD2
CASKAGVQTYEQYF
TGTGCCAGCAAAGCGGGAGTGCAAACCTACGAGCAGTACTTC
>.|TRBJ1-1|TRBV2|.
CASSVGLNTEAFF
TGTGCCAGCAGTGTGGGACTGAACACTGAAGCTTTCTTT